This T cell receptor (beta chain) was recovered during a study of control samples from healthy donors and cancer patients. Sequencing was performed with immunoSEQ multiplex PCR; in TCRdb, only in-frame clones are kept and a portion is missing. The table has over 150,000 clones, around 96% seen once. This clone has only one observation. Per the germline V gene, CDR1 is SQVTM and CDR2 is ANQGSEA. Trimming took 4 bases from V and 6 from J, leaving 12 bases between them. The CDR3 is 13 residues long. This receptor was taken from a man aged 40-50 years in good health. V gene TRBV29-1 combines with J gene TRBJ1-4; possibly TRBD1 for D (5 bases). The sample consisted of blood. As DNA, the CDR3 is TGCAGCGTTGTTTCGGTAGGGGATGAAAAACTGTTTTTT. Its protein product is CSVVSVGDEKLFF.